The rows below give T cell receptor beta chains drawn from one sample of a study of blood T cell repertoires in COVID-19. Assay used: immunoSEQ multiplex PCR; TCRdb lists only in-frame clones, some missing. Of approximately 210,000 clones listed, 70% to 90% were seen once; the top ten hold over 12%. Sequencing was performed on PBMCs or T cells enriched from blood (not recorded which). All receptors come from a woman aged 50 to 60 with acute COVID-19. Each CDR3 is given with its conserved first and last residue. The D gene is left open where the match is weak. Where a row states a size, it is once, few, many or the class of an expanded clone; other rows omit it.

D,V,size,J,CDR3,DNA
TRBD1,TRBV9,.,TRBJ1-1,CASSVGTGVGWFTEAFF,TGTGCCAGCAGCGTAGGTACAGGGGTAGGGTGGTTCACTGAAGCTTTCTTT
.,TRBV27,.,TRBJ1-2,CASSRDRGYGYTF,TGTGCCAGCAGCCGAGACCGGGGCTATGGCTACACCTTC
.,TRBV11-2,.,TRBJ1-5,CASSLRQPQHF,TGTGCCAGCAGCCTCCGTCAGCCCCAGCATTTT
.,TRBV27,.,TRBJ2-2,CASTKWGVGELFF,TGTGCCAGCACAAAGTGGGGGGTGGGGGAGCTGTTTTTT
.,TRBV4-1,.,TRBJ2-7,CASSQGHTSSYEQYF,TGCGCCAGCAGCCAAGGTCACACCAGCTCCTACGAGCAGTACTTC
TRBD2,TRBV4-1,.,TRBJ2-7,CASSRSSSGNHEQYF,TGCGCCAGCAGCCGGAGCTCTAGCGGGAATCACGAGCAGTACTTC
.,TRBV20-1,.,TRBJ2-3,CSASIARYTDTQYF,TGCAGTGCTAGTATAGCGCGATACACAGATACGCAGTATTTT
.,TRBV30,.,TRBJ2-2,CAWRPGANTGELFF,TGTGCCTGGCGTCCGGGGGCGAACACCGGGGAGCTGTTTTTT
.,TRBV5-1,.,TRBJ2-1,CASSLETSYNEQFF,TGCGCCAGCAGCTTGGAGACTAGCTACAATGAGCAGTTCTTC
TRBD1,TRBV19,.,TRBJ1-1,CATNGGQGRVNTEAFF,TGTGCCACCAACGGGGGACAGGGGCGAGTGAACACTGAAGCTTTCTTT
.,TRBV7-9,.,TRBJ1-4,CASSLGAANEKLFF,TGTGCCAGCAGCTTAGGCGCTGCTAATGAAAAACTGTTTTTT
.,TRBV28,.,TRBJ2-7,CASSGFPEQYF,TGTGCCAGCTCCGGGTTTCCCGAGCAGTACTTC
.,TRBV29-1,.,TRBJ2-1,CSVDWAREQFF,TGCAGCGTTGATTGGGCCAGAGAGCAGTTCTTC
TRBD1,TRBV5-8,.,TRBJ2-5,CASSLEGAREETQYF,TGTGCCAGCAGCTTGGAGGGGGCGAGGGAGGAGACCCAGTACTTC
.,TRBV5-1,.,TRBJ1-6,CASRSQLLNSPLHF,TGCGCCAGCAGGAGCCAACTTCTGAATTCACCCCTCCACTTT
.,TRBV9,.,TRBJ1-4,CASSVAATNEKLFF,TGTGCCAGCAGCGTGGCAGCAACTAATGAAAAACTGTTTTTT
.,TRBV27,.,TRBJ2-3,CASSPSTPLSTDTQYF,TGTGCCAGCAGCCCTTCTACCCCATTAAGTACAGATACGCAGTATTTT
.,TRBV21-1,.,TRBJ2-7,CASSENPQTPLGQAYEQYF,TGTGCCAGCAGCGAAAACCCCCAAACCCCATTAGGACAAGCGTACGAGCAGTACTTC
.,TRBV5-5,.,TRBJ2-7,CASSPFSYEQYF,TGTGCCAGCAGCCCATTCTCCTACGAGCAGTACTTC
TRBD1,TRBV27,once,TRBJ2-3,CASSLQGQGEQYF,TGTGCCAGCAGTTTGCAGGGACAGGGGGAGCAGTATTTT
.,TRBV25-1,.,TRBJ1-2,CASTPLPNYGYTF,TGTGCCAGCACTCCTCTCCCTAACTATGGCTACACCTTC
.,TRBV4-1,.,TRBJ2-1,CASSQDAGNEQFF,TGCGCCAGCAGCCAAGATGCGGGAAACGAGCAGTTCTTC
.,TRBV12-3/TRBV12-4,.,TRBJ2-7,CASSFSSSYEQYF,TGTGCCAGCAGTTTCTCTAGCTCCTACGAGCAGTACTTC
TRBD2,TRBV2,.,TRBJ2-3,CASSDPFKGLALKDTQYF,TGTGCCAGCAGTGACCCCTTTAAAGGACTAGCGCTCAAGGATACGCAGTATTTT
.,TRBV23-1,.,TRBJ2-7,CASSQGGTYEQYF,TGCGCCAGCAGTCAAGGCGGGACCTACGAGCAGTACTTC
.,TRBV2,.,TRBJ2-5,CASPGLGTGETQYF,TGTGCCAGCCCGGGACTCGGGACTGGGGAGACCCAGTACTTC
TRBD1,TRBV6-5,.,TRBJ1-2,CASSYSGTGTYGYTF,TGTGCCAGCAGTTACTCGGGGACAGGGACCTATGGCTACACCTTC
TRBD1,TRBV4-1,.,TRBJ2-1,CASSQTGQGFDEQFF,TGCGCCAGCAGCCAAACGGGACAGGGGTTCGATGAGCAGTTCTTC
TRBD2,TRBV19,once,TRBJ2-1,CASSIWGASGSFGNEQFF,TGTGCCAGTAGTATTTGGGGGGCTAGCGGGAGCTTCGGAAATGAGCAGTTCTTC
.,TRBV6-4,.,TRBJ2-2,CASSSGNTGELFF,TGTGCCAGCAGTAGCGGGAACACCGGGGAGCTGTTTTTT
.,TRBV7-2,.,TRBJ1-2,CASSLNGASYGYTF,TGTGCCAGCAGCTTAAATGGGGCTTCCTATGGCTACACCTTC
.,TRBV29-1,.,TRBJ1-2,CSGSPAGNYGYTF,TGCAGCGGAAGCCCCGCCGGGAACTATGGCTACACCTTC
TRBD1,TRBV18,.,TRBJ1-2,CASSRRQGDGYTF,TGTGCCAGCTCACGAAGACAGGGTGATGGCTACACCTTC
.,TRBV7-2,.,TRBJ2-5,CASSLPRETQYF,TGTGCCAGCAGCCTCCCCCGGGAAACCCAGTACTTC
.,TRBV3-1/TRBV3-2,.,TRBJ1-6,CAVQGGNSPLHF,TGTGCCGTACAGGGCGGTAATTCACCCCTCCACTTT
.,TRBV6-5,.,TRBJ1-2,CASSYGPGGGDGYTF,TGTGCCAGCAGTTACGGCCCGGGTGGAGGCGATGGCTACACCTTC
TRBD2,TRBV28,once,TRBJ2-1,CASSLPRLAGLNEQFF,TGTGCCAGCAGTTTACCGCGACTAGCGGGCTTGAATGAGCAGTTCTTC
.,TRBV11-2,.,TRBJ1-5,CASSLIRDQPQHF,TGTGCCAGCAGCTTAATCAGGGATCAGCCCCAGCATTTT
TRBD1,TRBV7-9,.,TRBJ2-1,CASITRTGSYNEQFF,TGTGCCAGTATCACCCGGACAGGGTCCTACAATGAGCAGTTCTTC
.,TRBV14,.,TRBJ2-1,CASSQVNYNEQFF,TGTGCCAGCAGCCAAGTTAACTACAATGAGCAGTTCTTC
.,TRBV27,.,TRBJ2-1,CASSLLPGWEQFF,TGTGCCAGCAGTTTACTACCCGGGTGGGAGCAGTTCTTC
.,TRBV27,few,TRBJ2-3,CASSPLSGRVIDTQYF,TGTGCCAGCAGCCCTTTGTCCGGGAGAGTGATCGATACGCAGTATTTT
TRBD2,TRBV6-5,.,TRBJ2-1,CASSYSGTSGDNEQFF,TGTGCCAGCAGTTACTCCGGGACTAGCGGGGACAATGAGCAGTTCTTC
.,TRBV5-1,.,TRBJ2-7,CASSLDGDYEQYF,TGCGCCAGCAGCTTGGACGGGGACTACGAGCAGTACTTC
.,TRBV7-6,.,TRBJ2-3,CASSRDPGTQYF,TGTGCCAGCAGCAGAGACCCGGGTACGCAGTATTTT
.,TRBV28,once,TRBJ2-7,CASGQGPIYEQYF,TGTGCCAGCGGACAAGGTCCCATCTACGAGCAGTACTTC